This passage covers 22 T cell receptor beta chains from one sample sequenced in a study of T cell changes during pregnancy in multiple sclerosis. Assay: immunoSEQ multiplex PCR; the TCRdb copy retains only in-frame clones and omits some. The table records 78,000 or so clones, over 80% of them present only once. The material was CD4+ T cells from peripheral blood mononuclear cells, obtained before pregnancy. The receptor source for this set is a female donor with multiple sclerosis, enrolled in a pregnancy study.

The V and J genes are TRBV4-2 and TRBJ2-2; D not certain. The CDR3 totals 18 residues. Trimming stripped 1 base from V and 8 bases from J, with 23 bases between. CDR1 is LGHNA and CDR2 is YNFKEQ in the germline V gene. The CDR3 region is CASSQVSGLQNFRGELFF. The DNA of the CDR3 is TGTGCCAGCAGCCAAGTTTCTGGGTTACAGAACTTCCGTGGGGAGCTGTTTTTT.

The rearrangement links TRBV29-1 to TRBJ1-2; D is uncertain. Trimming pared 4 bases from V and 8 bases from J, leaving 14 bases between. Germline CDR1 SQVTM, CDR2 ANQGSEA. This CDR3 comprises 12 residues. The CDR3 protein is CSVGSYEPGYTF. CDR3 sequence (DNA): TGCAGCGTTGGTTCCTACGAACCGGGCTACACCTTC.

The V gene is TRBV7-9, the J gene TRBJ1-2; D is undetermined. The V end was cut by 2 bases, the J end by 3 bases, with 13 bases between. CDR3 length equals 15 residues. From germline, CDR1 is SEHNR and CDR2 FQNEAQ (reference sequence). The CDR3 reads CASSLKSAGDYGYTF. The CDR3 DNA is TGTGCCAGCAGCTTAAAATCTGCAGGCGACTATGGCTACACCTTC. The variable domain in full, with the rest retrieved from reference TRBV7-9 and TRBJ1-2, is DTGVSQNPRHKITKRGQNVTFRCDPISEHNRLYWYRQTLGQGPEFLTYFQNEAQLEKSRLLSDRFSAERPKGSFSTLEIQRTEQGDSAMYLCASSLKSAGDYGYTFGSGTRLTVV.

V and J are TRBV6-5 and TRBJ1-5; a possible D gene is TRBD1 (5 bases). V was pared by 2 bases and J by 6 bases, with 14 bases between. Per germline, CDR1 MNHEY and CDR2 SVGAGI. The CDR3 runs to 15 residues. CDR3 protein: CASSYGGGTGQPQHF. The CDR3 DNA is TGTGCCAGCAGTTACGGGGGAGGAACGGGTCAGCCCCAGCATTTT.

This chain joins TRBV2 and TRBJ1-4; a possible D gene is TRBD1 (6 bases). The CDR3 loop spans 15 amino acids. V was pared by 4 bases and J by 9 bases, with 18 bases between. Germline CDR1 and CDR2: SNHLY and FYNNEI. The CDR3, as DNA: TGTGCCAGCAGTGCCCTACAGGGTGGTGTGAAAAAACTGTTTTTT. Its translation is CASSALQGGVKKLFF.

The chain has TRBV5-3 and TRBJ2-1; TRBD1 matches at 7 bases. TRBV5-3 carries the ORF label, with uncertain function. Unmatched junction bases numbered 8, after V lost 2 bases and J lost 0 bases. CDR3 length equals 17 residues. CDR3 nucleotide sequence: TGTGCCAGAAGCTTAAGGACAGGTGGGAGCTCCTACAATGAGCAGTTCTTC. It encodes CARSLRTGGSSYNEQFF.

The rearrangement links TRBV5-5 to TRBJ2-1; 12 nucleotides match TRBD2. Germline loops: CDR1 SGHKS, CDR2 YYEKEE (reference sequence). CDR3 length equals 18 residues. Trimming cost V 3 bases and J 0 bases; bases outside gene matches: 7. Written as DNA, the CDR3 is TGTGCCAGCAGCTCTCTAGCGGGAGGGCTGAGCTCCTACAATGAGCAGTTCTTC. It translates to CASSSLAGGLSSYNEQFF.

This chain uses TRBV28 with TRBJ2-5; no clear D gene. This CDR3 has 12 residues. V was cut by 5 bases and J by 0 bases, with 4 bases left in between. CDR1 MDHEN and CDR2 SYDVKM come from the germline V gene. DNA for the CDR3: TGTGCCAGCAGTCGGTACCAAGAGACCCAGTACTTC. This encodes CASSRYQETQYF.

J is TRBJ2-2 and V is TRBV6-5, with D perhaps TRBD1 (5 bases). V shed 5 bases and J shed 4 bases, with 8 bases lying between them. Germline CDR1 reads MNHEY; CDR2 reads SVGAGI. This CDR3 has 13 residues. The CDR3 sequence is CASSQGVTGELFF. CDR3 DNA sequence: TGTGCCAGCAGTCAAGGGGTCACCGGGGAGCTGTTTTTT.

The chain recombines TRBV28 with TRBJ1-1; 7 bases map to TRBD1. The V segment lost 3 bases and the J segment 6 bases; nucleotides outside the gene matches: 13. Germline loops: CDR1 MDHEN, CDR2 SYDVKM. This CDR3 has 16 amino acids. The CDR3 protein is CASSFMSGRGRSEAFF. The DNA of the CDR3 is TGTGCCAGCAGTTTTATGTCAGGCAGGGGGAGGTCTGAAGCTTTCTTT.

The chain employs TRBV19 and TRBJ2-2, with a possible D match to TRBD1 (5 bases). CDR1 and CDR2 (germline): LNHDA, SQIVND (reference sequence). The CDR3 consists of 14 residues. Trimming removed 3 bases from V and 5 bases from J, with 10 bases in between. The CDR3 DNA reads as TGTGCCAGTAGTATTAAAGGGGCAACCGGGGAGCTGTTTTTT. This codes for CASSIKGATGELFF.

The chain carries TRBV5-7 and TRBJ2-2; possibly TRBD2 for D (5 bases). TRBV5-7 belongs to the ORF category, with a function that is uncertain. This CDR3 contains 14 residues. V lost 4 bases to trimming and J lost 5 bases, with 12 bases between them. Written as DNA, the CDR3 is TGTGCCAGCAGCGGCCCGTCGGGGACCGGGGAGCTGTTTTTT. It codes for CASSGPSGTGELFF.

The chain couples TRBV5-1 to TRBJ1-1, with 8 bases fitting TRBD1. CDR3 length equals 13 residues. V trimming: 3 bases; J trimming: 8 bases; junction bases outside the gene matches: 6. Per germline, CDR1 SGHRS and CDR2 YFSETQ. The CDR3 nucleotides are TGCGCCAGCAGCTGGACCCGGGACAGGGAAGCTTTCTTT. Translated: CASSWTRDREAFF.

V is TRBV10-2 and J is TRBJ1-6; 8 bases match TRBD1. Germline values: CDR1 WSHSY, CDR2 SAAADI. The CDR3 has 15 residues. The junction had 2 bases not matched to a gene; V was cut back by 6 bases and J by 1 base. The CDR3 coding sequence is TGCGCCAGCAGGGACAGGGATTCCTATAATTCACCCCTCCACTTT. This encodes CASRDRDSYNSPLHF.

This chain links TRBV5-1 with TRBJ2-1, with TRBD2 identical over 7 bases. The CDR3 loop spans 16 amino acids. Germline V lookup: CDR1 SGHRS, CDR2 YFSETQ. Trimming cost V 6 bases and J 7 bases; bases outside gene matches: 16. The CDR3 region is CASKSQGTTRWNEQFF. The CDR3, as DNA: TGCGCCAGCAAATCTCAAGGGACTACAAGATGGAATGAGCAGTTCTTC.

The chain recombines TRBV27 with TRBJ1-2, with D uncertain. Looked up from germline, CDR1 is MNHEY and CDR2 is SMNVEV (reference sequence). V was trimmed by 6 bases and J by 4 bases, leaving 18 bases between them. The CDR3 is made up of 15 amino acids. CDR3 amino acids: CASSRGLGNRYGYTF. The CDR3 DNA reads TGTGCCAGCAGCCGAGGCCTCGGGAATCGCTATGGCTACACCTTC.

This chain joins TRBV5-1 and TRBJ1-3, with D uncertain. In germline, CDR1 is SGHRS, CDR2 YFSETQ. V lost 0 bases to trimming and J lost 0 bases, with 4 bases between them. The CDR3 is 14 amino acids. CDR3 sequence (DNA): TGCGCCAGCAGCTTGGGCAGCTCTGGAAACACCATATATTTT. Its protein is CASSLGSSGNTIYF.

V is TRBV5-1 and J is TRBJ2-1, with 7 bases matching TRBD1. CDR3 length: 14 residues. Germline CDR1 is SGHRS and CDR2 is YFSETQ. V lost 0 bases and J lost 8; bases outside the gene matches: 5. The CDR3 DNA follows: TGCGCCAGCAGCTTGGCCGGTAGGGGGCATGAGCAGTTCTTC. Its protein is CASSLAGRGHEQFF.

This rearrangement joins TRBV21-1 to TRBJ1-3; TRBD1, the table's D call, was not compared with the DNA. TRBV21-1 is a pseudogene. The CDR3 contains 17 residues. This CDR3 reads CASSVRDGQASGNTIYF. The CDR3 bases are TGTGCCAGCAGCGTACGGGACGGACAGGCCTCTGGAAACACCATATATTTT.

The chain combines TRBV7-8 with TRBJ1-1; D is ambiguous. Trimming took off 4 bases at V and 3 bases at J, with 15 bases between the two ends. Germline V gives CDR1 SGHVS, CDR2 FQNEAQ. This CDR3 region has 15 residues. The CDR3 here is CASSSQTYADTEAFF. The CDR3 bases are TGTGCCAGCAGCTCTCAGACCTACGCGGACACTGAAGCTTTCTTT.

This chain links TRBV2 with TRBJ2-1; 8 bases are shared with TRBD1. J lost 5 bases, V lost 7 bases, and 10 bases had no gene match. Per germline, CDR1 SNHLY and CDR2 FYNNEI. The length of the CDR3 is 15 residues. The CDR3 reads CASMAGGLIDNEQFF. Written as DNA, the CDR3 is TGTGCCAGCATGGCAGGGGGCCTAATAGACAATGAGCAGTTCTTC.

The CDR3 region is CASSQVTSGPPYNEQFF. As DNA, the CDR3 is TGCGCCAGCAGCCAAGTCACTAGCGGCCCCCCTTACAATGAGCAGTTCTTC. The V call is TRBV4-1, the J call TRBJ2-1; 8 bases fit TRBD2. This CDR3 spans 17 amino acids. Germline V gene lookup returns CDR1 MGHRA and CDR2 YSYEKL. The trim removed 1 base at V and 4 bases at J, leaving 9 bases unmatched.